These 11 T cell receptor beta chains originate from one sample sequenced in a study of low-dose radiotherapy and immunotherapy resistance in tumors. The time point: after trial treatment. The sample's treatment: LDRT plus nivolumab, ipilimumab, low-dose cyclophosphamide and aspirin (RACIN trial). Both a constant-region primer and a V-primer adapter served to amplify TCRs across roughly 22 PCR cycles. TCRdb reprocessed the reads via MiXCR and lists one record per CDR3 protein. The table shows 50,000 or so distinct CDR3 sequences, with around a third occurring only once. The sequenced sample was PBMCs, obtained after low-dose radiotherapy plus immunotherapy. The source is a male donor with rectosigmoid adenocarcinoma.

The genes are TRBV29-1 and TRBJ2-3; 8 nucleotides line up with TRBD2. Germline CDR1 is SQVTM and CDR2 is ANQGSEA. V lost 5 bases to trimming and J lost 1 base; unmatched junction nucleotides: 2. The CDR3 sequence is 13 residues long. The CDR3 loop is CSVTTSGTDTQYF. CDR3 coding DNA: TGCAGCGTTACGACTAGCGGCACAGATACGCAGTATTTT.

The chain uses TRBV30 and TRBJ2-7; D is undetermined. V lost 5 bases and J 2 bases, leaving 13 bases between the germline ends. The CDR3 covers 13 residues. CDR1 is GTSNPN, CDR2 SVGIG, per germline (reference sequence). Here the CDR3 reads CAWSTPVTYEQYF. The CDR3 DNA reads TGTGCCTGGTCAACCCCGGTTACCTACGAGCAGTACTTC.

Many counts were recorded for this clonotype. The chain uses TRBV10-3 and TRBJ1-6; D is perhaps TRBD1 (5 bases). CDR3 length: 15 amino acids. CDR1 is ENHRY and CDR2 is SYGVKD in the germline V gene. Deletions cut 2 bases from V and 7 bases from J, with 12 bases between. CDR3 protein: CAISEGGGSNSPLHF. The CDR3 bases are TGTGCCATCAGTGAGGGGGGGGGGTCCAATTCACCCCTCCACTTT.

In nucleotides, the CDR3 is TGTGCCAGCAGCTTAGACTCGGGACTAGCGGGACCCTCCGATTACTTC. Its translation: CASSLDSGLAGPSDYF. The V call is TRBV11-2, the J call TRBJ2-7; 13 positions agree with TRBD2. CDR1 and CDR2 (germline): SGHAT, FQNNGV. With V trimmed by 0 bases and J by 13 bases, 12 bases remained unmatched. This CDR3 region has 16 residues.

Many counts were recorded for this clonotype. The chain combines TRBV28 with TRBJ2-5; 7 positions match TRBD2. This CDR3 spans 13 amino acids. V was clipped by 8 bases and J by 5 bases; unmatched bases: 8. CDR1 and CDR2 (germline): MDHEN, SYDVKM. CDR3 DNA: TGTGCCAGCGGGGGGAGGGTGGTTGAGACCCAGTACTTC. As protein: CASGGRVVETQYF. Drawing the rest from reference TRBV28 and TRBJ2-5, the complete variable domain is DVKVTQSSRYLVKRTGEKVFLECVQDMDHENMFWYRQDPGLGLRLIYFSYDVKMKEKGDIPEGYSVSREKKERFSLILESASTNQTSMYLCASGGRVVETQYFGPGTRLLVL.

This sequence joins TRBV29-1 and TRBJ2-7, with D perhaps matching TRBD1 (5 bases). This CDR3 has 15 residues. The V gene's germline CDR1 is SQVTM and CDR2 ANQGSEA. Trimming took 4 bases from V and 3 from J, leaving 19 bases between them. The CDR3 is CSVGTGRGTIYEQYF. In nucleotides, the CDR3 is TGCAGCGTTGGGACGGGTAGGGGAACTATCTACGAGCAGTACTTC.

At least ten counts were recorded for this clonotype. This chain connects TRBV20-1 to TRBJ1-1; D perhaps matches TRBD1 (5 bases). The length of the CDR3 is 14 residues. Germline CDR1 is DFQATT and CDR2 is SNEGSKA (reference sequence). V was pared by 4 bases and J by 5 bases, with 17 bases between. The CDR3 sequence is CSAKITGGWTEAFF. CDR3 nucleotide sequence: TGCAGTGCTAAAATTACCGGGGGGTGGACTGAAGCTTTCTTT.

The chain couples TRBV4-2 to TRBJ1-3; 9 bases are shared with TRBD1. Germline values: CDR1 LGHNA, CDR2 YNFKEQ. The CDR3 is 18 amino acids. V shed 0 bases, J shed 4 bases, and the junction held 10 bases outside the gene matches. CDR3 loop: CASSQDLVGTGLGNTIYF. CDR3 in DNA: TGTGCCAGCAGCCAAGATCTTGTCGGGACAGGGTTAGGAAACACCATATATTTT.

There are many counts of this clonotype. An end of the junction does not agree with germline; a read error may underlie this. This rearrangement joins TRBV5-3 to TRBJ2-1; D unclear. TRBV5-3 is placed among ORFs of uncertain function. The CDR3 extends over 14 amino acids. CDR3 DNA: TGTGCCAGCAGCTTGGAAGGAGACTACAATGAGCAGTTCTTC. Its translation: CASSLEGDYNEQFF.

The sample holds many counts of this clonotype. The chain has TRBV3-1 and TRBJ2-7, with D hard to call. V was cut by 1 base and J by 5 bases, with 6 bases left in between. Germline CDR1 is LGHDT and CDR2 is YNNKEL (reference sequence). This CDR3 has 12 amino acids. The CDR3 protein is CASSQVGDEQYF. DNA for the CDR3: TGTGCCAGCAGCCAAGTGGGCGACGAGCAGTACTTC.

This clonotype was found many times. CDR3 sequence (DNA): TGTGCCAGCAGAGATGGGATTAGGAGAAACACTGAAGCTTTCTTT. This gives the protein CASRDGIRRNTEAFF. V gene TRBV6-2 or TRBV6-3 combines with J gene TRBJ1-1; D is ambiguous. CDR3 length: 15 amino acids. Germline V gives CDR1 MNHEY, CDR2 SVGEGT. The V gene lost 6 bases and the J gene lost 2 bases, with 16 bases spanning the gap.